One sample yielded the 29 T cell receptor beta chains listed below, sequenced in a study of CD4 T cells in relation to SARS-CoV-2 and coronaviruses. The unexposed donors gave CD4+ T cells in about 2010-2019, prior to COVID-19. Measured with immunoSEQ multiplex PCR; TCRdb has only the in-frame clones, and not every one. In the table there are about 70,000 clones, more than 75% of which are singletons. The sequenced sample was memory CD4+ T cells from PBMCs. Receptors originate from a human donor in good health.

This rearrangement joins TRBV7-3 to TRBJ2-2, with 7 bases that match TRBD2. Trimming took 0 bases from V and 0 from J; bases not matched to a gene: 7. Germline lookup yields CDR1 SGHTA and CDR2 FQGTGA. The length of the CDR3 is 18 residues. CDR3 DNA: TGTGCCAGCAGCTTAACGGGGGGTCTAGCGGCGAACACCGGGGAGCTGTTTTTT. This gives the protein CASSLTGGLAANTGELFF.

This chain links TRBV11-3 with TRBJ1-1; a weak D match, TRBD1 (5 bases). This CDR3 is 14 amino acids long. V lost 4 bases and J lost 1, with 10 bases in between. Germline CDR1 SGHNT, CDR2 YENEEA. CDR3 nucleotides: TGTGCCAGCAGCTCAGGAGGGGCGAACACTGAAGCTTTCTTT. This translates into CASSSGGANTEAFF.

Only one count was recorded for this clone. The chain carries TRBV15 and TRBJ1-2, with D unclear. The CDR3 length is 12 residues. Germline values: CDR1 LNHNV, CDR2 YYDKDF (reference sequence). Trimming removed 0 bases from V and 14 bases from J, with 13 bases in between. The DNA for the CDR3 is TGTGCCACCAGCAGAGATCTAGGGCAATGGACCTTC. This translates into CATSRDLGQWTF.

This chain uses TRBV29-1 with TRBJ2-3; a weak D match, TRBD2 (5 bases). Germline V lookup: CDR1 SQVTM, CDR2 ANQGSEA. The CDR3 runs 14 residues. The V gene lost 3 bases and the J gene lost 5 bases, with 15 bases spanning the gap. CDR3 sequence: CSVEGVERVDTQYF. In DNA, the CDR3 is TGCAGCGTTGAGGGTGTTGAGAGGGTAGATACGCAGTATTTT.

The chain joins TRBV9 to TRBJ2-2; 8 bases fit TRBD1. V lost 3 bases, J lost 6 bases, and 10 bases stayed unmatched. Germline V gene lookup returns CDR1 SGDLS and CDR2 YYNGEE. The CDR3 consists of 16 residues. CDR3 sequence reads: CASSEDRQGAPGELFF. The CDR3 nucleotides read TGTGCCAGCAGCGAAGATCGGCAGGGGGCTCCCGGGGAGCTGTTTTTT.

The CDR3, as DNA: TGCGCCAGCAGCAGCGGGACTCCTAGCACAGATACGCAGTATTTT. The encoded protein is CASSSGTPSTDTQYF. The V call is TRBV5-1, the J call TRBJ2-3; 7 nucleotides match TRBD2. CDR1 is SGHRS and CDR2 is YFSETQ in the germline V gene. Trimming at V came to 4 bases and at J to 0 bases, leaving 5 bases not matched to a gene. The CDR3 extends over 15 amino acids.

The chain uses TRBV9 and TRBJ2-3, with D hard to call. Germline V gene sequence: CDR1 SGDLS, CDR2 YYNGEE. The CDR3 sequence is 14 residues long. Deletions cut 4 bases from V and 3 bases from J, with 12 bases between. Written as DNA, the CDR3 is TGTGCCAGCAGCCCGCCCCCCGGGACAGATACGCAGTATTTT. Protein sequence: CASSPPPGTDTQYF.

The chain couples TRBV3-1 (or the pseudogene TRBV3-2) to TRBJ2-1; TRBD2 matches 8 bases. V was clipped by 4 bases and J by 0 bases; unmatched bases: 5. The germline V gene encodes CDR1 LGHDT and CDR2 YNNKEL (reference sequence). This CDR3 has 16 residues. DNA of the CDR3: TGTGCCAGCAGCCCCTCCACTAGCGGCTCCTACAATGAGCAGTTCTTC. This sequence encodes CASSPSTSGSYNEQFF.

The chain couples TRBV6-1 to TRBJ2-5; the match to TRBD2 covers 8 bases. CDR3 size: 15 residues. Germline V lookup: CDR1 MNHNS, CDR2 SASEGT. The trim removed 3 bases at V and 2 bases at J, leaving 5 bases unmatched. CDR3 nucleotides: TGTGCCAGCAGTGATAGCGGGAATGCGCAAGAGACCCAGTACTTC. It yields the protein CASSDSGNAQETQYF.

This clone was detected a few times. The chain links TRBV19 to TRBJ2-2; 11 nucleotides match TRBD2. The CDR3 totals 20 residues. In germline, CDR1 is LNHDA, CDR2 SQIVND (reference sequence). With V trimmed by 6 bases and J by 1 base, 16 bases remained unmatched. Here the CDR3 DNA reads TGTGCCAGTAGACTGAGGGCTGGCGGTAGCGGGAGGGGGAACACCGGGGAGCTGTTTTTT. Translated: CASRLRAGGSGRGNTGELFF.

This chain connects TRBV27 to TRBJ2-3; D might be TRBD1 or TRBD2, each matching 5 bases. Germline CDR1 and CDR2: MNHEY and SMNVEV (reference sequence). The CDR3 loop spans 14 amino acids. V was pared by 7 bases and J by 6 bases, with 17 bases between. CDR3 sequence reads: CASIRDPASDTQYF. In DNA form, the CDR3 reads TGTGCCAGCATCCGGGACCCAGCCTCGGATACGCAGTATTTT.

The CDR3 protein is CATSEGDLSGNTIYF. In DNA form, the CDR3 reads TGTGCCACCAGTGAGGGGGACTTATCTGGAAACACCATATATTTT. The chain joins TRBV24-1 to TRBJ1-3; TRBD1 is a possible D gene (5 bases). The CDR3 totals 15 residues. Germline V gives CDR1 KGHDR, CDR2 SFDVKD. The germline V and J ends were trimmed by 4 bases and 1 base, with 10 bases remaining between them.

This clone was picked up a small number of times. CDR3 DNA sequence: TGTGCCTGGAGCGGGATAAGGTCCTACAATGAGCAGTTCTTC. Protein: CAWSGIRSYNEQFF. The chain carries TRBV30 and TRBJ2-1; a possible D gene is TRBD2 (5 bases). There are 14 residues in the CDR3. V lost 3 bases and J 1 base, leaving 10 bases between the germline ends. Germline V gene data show CDR1 as GTSNPN and CDR2 as SVGIG (reference sequence). Variable domain in full (rest from reference TRBV30 and TRBJ2-1): SQTIHQWPATLVQPVGSPLSLECTVEGTSNPNLYWYRQAAGRGLQLLFYSVGIGQISSEVPQNLSASRPQDRQFILSSKKLLLSDSGFYLCAWSGIRSYNEQFFGPGTRLTVL.

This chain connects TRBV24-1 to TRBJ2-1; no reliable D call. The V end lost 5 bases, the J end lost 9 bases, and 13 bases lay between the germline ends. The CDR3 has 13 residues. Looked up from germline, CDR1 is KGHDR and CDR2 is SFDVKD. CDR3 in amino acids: CATSVSLDTEQFF. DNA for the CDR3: TGTGCCACCAGTGTGTCTTTGGATACTGAGCAGTTCTTC.

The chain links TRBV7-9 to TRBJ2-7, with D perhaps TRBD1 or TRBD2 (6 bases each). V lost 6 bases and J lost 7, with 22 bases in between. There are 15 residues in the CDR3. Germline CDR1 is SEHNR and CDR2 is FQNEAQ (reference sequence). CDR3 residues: CASSIQGGTREEQYF. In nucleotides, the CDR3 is TGTGCCAGCAGTATACAGGGAGGAACTAGGGAGGAGCAGTACTTC.

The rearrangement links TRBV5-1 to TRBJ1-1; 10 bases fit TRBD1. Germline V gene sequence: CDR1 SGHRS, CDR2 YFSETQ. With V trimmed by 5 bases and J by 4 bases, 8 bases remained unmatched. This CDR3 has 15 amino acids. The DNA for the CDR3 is TGCGCCAGCAGTCAGGGACAGGGGTGGGGCACTGAAGCTTTCTTT. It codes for CASSQGQGWGTEAFF.

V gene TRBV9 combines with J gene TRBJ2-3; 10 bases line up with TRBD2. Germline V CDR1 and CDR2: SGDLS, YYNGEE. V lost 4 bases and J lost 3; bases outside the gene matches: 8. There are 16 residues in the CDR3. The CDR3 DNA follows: TGTGCCAGCAGCCGATACAGCGGGGGGGTGACAGATACGCAGTATTTT. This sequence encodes CASSRYSGGVTDTQYF.

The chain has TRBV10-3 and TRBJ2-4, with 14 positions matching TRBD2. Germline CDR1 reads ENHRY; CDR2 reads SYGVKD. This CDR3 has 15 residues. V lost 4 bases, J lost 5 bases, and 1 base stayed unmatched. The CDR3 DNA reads TGTGCCATCAGTGGACTAGCGGGAGGGGAAAACATTCAGTACTTC. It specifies CAISGLAGGENIQYF.

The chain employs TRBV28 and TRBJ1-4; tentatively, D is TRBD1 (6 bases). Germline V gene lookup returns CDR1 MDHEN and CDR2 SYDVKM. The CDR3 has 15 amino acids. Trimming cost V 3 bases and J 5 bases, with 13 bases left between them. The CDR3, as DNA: TGTGCCAGCAGTTTGGGGGGGGCCGCCAATGAAAAACTGTTTTTT. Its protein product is CASSLGGAANEKLFF. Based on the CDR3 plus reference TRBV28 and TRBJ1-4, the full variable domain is DVKVTQSSRYLVKRTGEKVFLECVQDMDHENMFWYRQDPGLGLRLIYFSYDVKMKEKGDIPEGYSVSREKKERFSLILESASTNQTSMYLCASSLGGAANEKLFFGSGTQLSVL.

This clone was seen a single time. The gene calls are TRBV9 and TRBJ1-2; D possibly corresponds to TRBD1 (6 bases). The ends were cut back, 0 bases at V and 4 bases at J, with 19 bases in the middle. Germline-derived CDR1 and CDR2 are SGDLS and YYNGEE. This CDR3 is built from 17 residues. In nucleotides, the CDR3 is TGTGCCAGCAGCGTAGAGGGGGGCCGTAGAGGAGTCTATGGCTACACCTTC. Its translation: CASSVEGGRRGVYGYTF.

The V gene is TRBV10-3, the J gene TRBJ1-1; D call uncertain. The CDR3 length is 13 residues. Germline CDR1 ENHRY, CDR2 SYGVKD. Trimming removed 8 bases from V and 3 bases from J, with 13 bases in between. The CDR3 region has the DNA TGTGCCATCCGGCCGAACGGGGACACTGAAGCTTTCTTT. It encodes CAIRPNGDTEAFF.

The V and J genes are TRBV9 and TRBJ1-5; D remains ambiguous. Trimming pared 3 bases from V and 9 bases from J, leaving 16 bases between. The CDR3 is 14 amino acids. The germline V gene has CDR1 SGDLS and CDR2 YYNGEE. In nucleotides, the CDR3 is TGTGCCAGCAGCGGACCAGAGATCCAACGGCCCCAGCATTTT. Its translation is CASSGPEIQRPQHF.

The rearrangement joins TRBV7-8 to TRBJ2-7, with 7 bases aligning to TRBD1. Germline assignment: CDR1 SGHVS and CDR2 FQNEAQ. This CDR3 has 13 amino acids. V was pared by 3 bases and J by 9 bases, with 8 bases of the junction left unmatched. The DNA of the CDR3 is TGTGCCAGCAGCTTGGGACAGTTAGGGGGGCAGTACTTC. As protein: CASSLGQLGGQYF. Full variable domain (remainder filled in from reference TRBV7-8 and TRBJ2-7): GAGVSQSPRYKVAKRGQDVALRCDPISGHVSLFWYQQALGQGPEFLTYFQNEAQLDKSGLPSDRFFAERPEGSVSTLKIQRTQQEDSAVYLCASSLGQLGGQYFGPGTRLTVT.

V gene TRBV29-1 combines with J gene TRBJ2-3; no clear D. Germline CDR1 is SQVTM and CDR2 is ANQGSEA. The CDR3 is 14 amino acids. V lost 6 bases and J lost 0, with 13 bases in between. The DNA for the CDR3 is TGCAGCGTAGCTGTCGGGTCTAGCACAGATACGCAGTATTTT. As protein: CSVAVGSSTDTQYF.

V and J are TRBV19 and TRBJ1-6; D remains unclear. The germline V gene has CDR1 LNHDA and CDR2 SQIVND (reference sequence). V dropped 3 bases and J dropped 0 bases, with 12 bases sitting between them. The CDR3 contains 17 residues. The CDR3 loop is CASSIILRSSYNSPLHF. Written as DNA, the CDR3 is TGTGCCAGTAGTATTATTCTTCGGAGCTCCTATAATTCACCCCTCCACTTT.

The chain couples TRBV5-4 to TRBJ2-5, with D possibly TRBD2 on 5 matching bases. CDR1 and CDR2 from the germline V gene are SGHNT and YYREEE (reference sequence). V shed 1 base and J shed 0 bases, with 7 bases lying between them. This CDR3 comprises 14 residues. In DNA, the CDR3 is TGTGCCAGCAGCTTGCGGCGGGACCAAGAGACCCAGTACTTC. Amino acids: CASSLRRDQETQYF.

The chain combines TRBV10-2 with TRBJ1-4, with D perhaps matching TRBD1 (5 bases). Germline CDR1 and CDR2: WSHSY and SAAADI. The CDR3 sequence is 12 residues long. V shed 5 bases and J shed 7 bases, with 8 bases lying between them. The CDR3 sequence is CASSRTGEKLFF. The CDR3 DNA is TGCGCCAGCAGTCGTACAGGTGAAAAACTGTTTTTT.

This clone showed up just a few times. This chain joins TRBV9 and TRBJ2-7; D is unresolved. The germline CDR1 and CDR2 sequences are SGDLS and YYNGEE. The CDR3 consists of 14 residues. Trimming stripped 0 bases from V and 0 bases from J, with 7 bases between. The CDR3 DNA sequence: TGTGCCAGCAGCGTAGGGGCAGTCTCCTACGAGCAGTACTTC. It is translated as CASSVGAVSYEQYF.

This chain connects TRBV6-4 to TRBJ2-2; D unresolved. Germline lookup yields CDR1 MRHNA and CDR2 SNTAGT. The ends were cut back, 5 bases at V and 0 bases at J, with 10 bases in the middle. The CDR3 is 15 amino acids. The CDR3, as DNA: TGTGCCAGCAGTCCTGGATCTGCGAACACCGGGGAGCTGTTTTTT. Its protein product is CASSPGSANTGELFF.